This T cell receptor (beta chain) was sequenced in a study of blood T cell repertoires in COVID-19. The overall study: The United States, Italy and Spain provided the acute and convalescent COVID-19 samples. PBMCs, B-cell-depleted T cells, or T cells were the source of the cDNA or gDNA that made up the material.

Per the authors' pipeline: It was from reference gene primer amplification that nucleated cell counts were estimated. Clones were read by immunoSEQ multiplex PCR, and TCRdb kept only the in-frame ones, dropping some. V and J calls and clone size are those listed in that table; D and trimming were worked out from the DNA. The profile shows around 67,000 clones, more than 75% of them singletons. Trimming at V came to 6 bases and at J to 2 bases, leaving 3 bases not matched to a gene. CDR3 length: 13 amino acids. Germline CDR1 is MNHEY and CDR2 is SVGEGT. This sequence originates from a man aged 45-65 years with active COVID-19. The chain couples TRBV6-2 or TRBV6-3 to TRBJ2-5, with TRBD1 matching 7 bases. The sample taken for sequencing was peripheral blood. In DNA, the CDR3 is TGTGCCAGCAGCTCGGGACAGCAAGAGACCCAGTACTTC. This encodes CASSSGQQETQYF.